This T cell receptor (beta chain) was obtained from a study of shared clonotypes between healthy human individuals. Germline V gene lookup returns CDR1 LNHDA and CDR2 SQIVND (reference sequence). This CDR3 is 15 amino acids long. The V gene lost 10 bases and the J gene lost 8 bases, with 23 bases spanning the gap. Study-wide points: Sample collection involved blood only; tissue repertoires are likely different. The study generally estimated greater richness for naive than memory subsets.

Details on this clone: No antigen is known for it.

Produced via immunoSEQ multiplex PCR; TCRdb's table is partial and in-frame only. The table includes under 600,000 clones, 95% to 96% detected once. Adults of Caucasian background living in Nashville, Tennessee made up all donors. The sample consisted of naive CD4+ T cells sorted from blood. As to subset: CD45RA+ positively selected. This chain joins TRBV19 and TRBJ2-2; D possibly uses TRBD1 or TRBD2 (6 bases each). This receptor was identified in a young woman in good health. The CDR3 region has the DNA TGTGCCACCGAACGCGCTAAGGGGGGTATTGGGGAGCTGTTTTTT. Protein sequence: CATERAKGGIGELFF.